A selection of T cell receptor beta chains follows, all from one sample in a study of STAT5B mutations in CD4+ large granular lymphocyte leukemia. The method was immunoSEQ multiplex PCR; TCRdb's version includes in-frame clones alone and lacks a portion of them. This table holds about 40,000 clones, roughly 79% found once. Sequences were obtained from CD4+ T cells from blood buffy coats. The receptors come from a human donor in good health. Both conserved end residues are part of each CDR3. D genes are given only for firm matches. Clone sizes are given selectively: once, few, many, or a class where the clone is expanded.

v_gene	len	d_gene	j_gene	abundance	CDR3aa	CDR3nt
TRBV5-4	15	.	TRBJ2-6	once	CASTLWGSGANVLTF	TGTGCCAGCACCCTTTGGGGTAGTGGGGCCAACGTCCTGACTTTC
TRBV6-6	12	.	TRBJ1-2	.	CASTPRSYGYTF	TGTGCCAGCACCCCCCGCAGCTATGGCTACACCTTC
TRBV5-1	14	.	TRBJ2-1	.	CASSLTVASNEQFF	TGCGCCAGCAGCTTGACAGTGGCGAGCAATGAGCAGTTCTTC
TRBV29-1	13	.	TRBJ1-1	.	CSVEDWTLMEAFF	TGCAGCGTTGAAGATTGGACACTAATGGAAGCTTTCTTT
TRBV2	13	.	TRBJ2-7	.	CASSAPADYEQYF	TGTGCCAGCAGTGCTCCGGCCGACTACGAGCAGTACTTC
TRBV6-1	13	.	TRBJ1-4	.	CATLHGGREKLFF	TGTGCCACCCTCCACGGGGGCCGGGAAAAACTGTTTTTT
TRBV29-1	12	.	TRBJ1-3	.	CSAGTNGNTIYF	TGCAGCGCGGGGACTAATGGAAACACCATATATTTT
TRBV27	15	TRBD1	TRBJ1-5	.	CASRRSGQSNQPQHF	TGTGCCAGCAGGCGTTCGGGACAGTCCAATCAGCCCCAGCATTTT
TRBV7-9	14	.	TRBJ2-7	.	CASSFGAGALEQYF	TGTGCCAGCAGCTTTGGGGCGGGGGCCCTCGAGCAGTACTTC
TRBV29-1	14	TRBD1	TRBJ1-2	.	CSVDAGTGVRGYTF	TGCAGCGTTGATGCCGGGACAGGGGTTCGTGGCTACACCTTC
TRBV5-6	13	.	TRBJ2-5	.	CASSLLVQETQYF	TGTGCCAGCAGCTTACTCGTCCAAGAGACCCAGTACTTC
TRBV18	16	TRBD2	TRBJ2-1	.	CASSPPLAGGSNEQFF	TGTGCCAGCTCACCTCCACTAGCGGGAGGGAGCAATGAGCAGTTCTTC
TRBV7-9	12	.	TRBJ1-1	.	CASSSPGNRAFF	TGTGCCAGCAGCTCACCAGGGAACCGCGCTTTCTTT
TRBV9	14	.	TRBJ1-1	.	CASSPRGVNTEAFF	TGTGCCAGCAGCCCTAGGGGGGTAAACACTGAAGCTTTCTTT